The rows below give T cell receptor beta chains drawn from one sample of a study of CD8 T cells in Susac syndrome. TCRdb reprocessed the immunoSEQ multiplex PCR reads with MiXCR, giving one entry per CDR3 protein. The sample contains over 120,000 distinct CDR3 sequences, roughly 94% of which appear only once. The sequenced sample was CD4+ T cells from PBMCs. The receptor source for this set is a human donor in good health. Both conserved end residues are part of each CDR3. D genes are given only for firm matches. Size is omitted from some rows. Given values are once, few, many or a class for expanded clones.

clone size	D gene	CDR3 length	V gene	J gene	CDR3 DNA	CDR3 protein
once	-	14	TRBV20-1	TRBJ2-7	TGCAGTGCTAGAGAGTCGATAAAGGGCTACGAGCAGTACTTC	CSARESIKGYEQYF
-	TRBD2	17	TRBV7-2	TRBJ2-1	TGTGCCAGCAGCCTATGGACTAGCGGGCCCCCCTACAATGAGCAGTTCTTC	CASSLWTSGPPYNEQFF
-	TRBD1	16	TRBV9	TRBJ1-2	TGTGCCAGCAGCGCCCCCGGGACAGGGGCCTCCGGTGGCTACACCTTC	CASSAPGTGASGGYTF
-	-	15	TRBV5-6	TRBJ2-2	TGTGCCAGCAGCTTCTTTCCCCCGAACACCGGGGAGCTGTTTTTT	CASSFFPPNTGELFF
-	-	13	TRBV5-4	TRBJ2-3	TGTGCCAGCAGCTTGACAATCACAGATACGCAGTATTTT	CASSLTITDTQYF
-	-	14	TRBV5-6	TRBJ2-7	TGTGCCAGCAGCCCTGACGGGCCGTCCTACGAGCAGTACTTC	CASSPDGPSYEQYF
-	TRBD2	14	TRBV28	TRBJ2-7	TGTGCCAGCAACAAGGTTGGGGGGGTTAGGGAGCAGTACTTC	CASNKVGGVREQYF
-	TRBD1	15	TRBV20-1	TRBJ1-2	TGCAGTGCTAGGGAAGGACAGGGGGCCTTGCGAGGCTACACCTTC	CSAREGQGALRGYTF
-	-	15	TRBV6-5	TRBJ1-3	TGTGCCAGCAGGAGAGACGGATTCTCTGGAAACACCATATATTTT	CASRRDGFSGNTIYF
-	TRBD2	20	TRBV5-4	TRBJ2-4	TGTGCCAGCCGACTTTGGGGGGCTAGCGGGAGGATCGGGGCCAAAAACATTCAGTACTTC	CASRLWGASGRIGAKNIQYF
-	TRBD1	15	TRBV18	TRBJ1-2	TGTGCCAGCTCAATGACAGGGTCTGCATACTATGGCTACACCTTC	CASSMTGSAYYGYTF
-	TRBD1	15	TRBV7-9	TRBJ2-1	TGTGCCAGCAGCCGCCGGGACAGACGATACAATGAGCAGTTCTTC	CASSRRDRRYNEQFF
once	TRBD2	17	TRBV20-1	TRBJ2-2	TGCAGTGCTAGGACAAGTGGCGGGAGGAGGCGCACCGGGGAGCTGTTTTTT	CSARTSGGRRRTGELFF
-	-	14	TRBV5-1	TRBJ1-3	TGCGCCAGCAGCGGAACCTCCCCTGGAAACACCATATATTTT	CASSGTSPGNTIYF
once	TRBD2	14	TRBV12-3/TRBV12-4	TRBJ2-1	TGTGCCAGCAGCTGGACTAGCGAGTTCAATGAGCAGTTCTTC	CASSWTSEFNEQFF
-	TRBD2	16	TRBV9	TRBJ2-4	TGTGCCAGCAGCGTAGTAGCGGGAGGGCCTGACAACATTCAGTACTTC	CASSVVAGGPDNIQYF
-	TRBD2	14	TRBV5-4	TRBJ2-1	TGTGCCAGCAGCACGGCGGGGGTTATGAATGAGCAGTTCTTC	CASSTAGVMNEQFF
-	-	15	TRBV5-1	TRBJ2-1	TGCGCCAGCAGCTTGGCTACTACCAGCTACAATGAGCAGTTCTTC	CASSLATTSYNEQFF
-	-	13	TRBV5-1	TRBJ2-1	TGCGCCAGCACCGTCGTTTGGGGCGATGAGCAGTTCTTC	CASTVVWGDEQFF
-	TRBD2	16	TRBV12-3/TRBV12-4	TRBJ2-2	TGTGCCAGCAGCCAGGGACTAGCGGGGCTTTCCGGGGAGCTGTTTTTT	CASSQGLAGLSGELFF
-	-	13	TRBV6-2/TRBV6-3	TRBJ2-2	TGTGCCAGCAGGGGTACTAGCACCGGGGAGCTGTTTTTT	CASRGTSTGELFF
-	-	13	TRBV29-1	TRBJ2-2	TGCAGCGGAAGCAACAGGGTGGCCGGGGAGCTGTTTTTT	CSGSNRVAGELFF
-	-	14	TRBV12-3/TRBV12-4	TRBJ1-1	TGTGCCAGCAGCCCCCGTGTAGGATCCACTGAAGCTTTCTTT	CASSPRVGSTEAFF
-	TRBD1	15	TRBV7-8	TRBJ2-5	TGTGCCAGCAGCCCTGGAGGGACAGGCCAAGAGACCCAGTACTTC	CASSPGGTGQETQYF
-	-	12	TRBV25-1	TRBJ2-1	TGTGCCAGCAGTCGTCCGTACAATGAGCAGTTCTTC	CASSRPYNEQFF
-	-	13	TRBV30	TRBJ2-7	TGTGCCTGGAGCAAAGGCAGGGGCAACGAGCAGTACTTC	CAWSKGRGNEQYF